The 25 T cell receptor beta chains below all came from one sample that was sequenced in a study of T-cell reconstitution after alpha-beta-depleted transplantation in children. As it was prepared, the TCRbeta library received unique molecular identifiers. TCRdb ran MiXCR on the PCR reads and lists one entry per CDR3 protein. The data contain about 110,000 distinct CDR3 sequences, approximately 6.6% of them singletons. Sequencing was performed on PBMCs, mostly from graft donor cells, taken 360 days after TCRalphabeta/CD19-depleted stem cell transplant. All receptors derive from a male patient aged 2-9 years who had a stem cell transplant for acute lymphoblastic leukemia, so the T cells may come from the graft donor.

This clonotype showed up just a few times. V and J are TRBV5-4 and TRBJ2-5; TRBD2 agrees at 7 bases. Germline V CDR1 and CDR2: SGHNT, YYREEE (reference sequence). Trimming took 4 bases from V and 5 from J; bases not matched to a gene: 8. This CDR3 is 14 amino acids long. The CDR3 sequence: CASSPGLSPETQYF. The DNA for the CDR3 is TGTGCCAGCAGCCCGGGACTAAGTCCCGAGACCCAGTACTTC.

This clonotype was observed many times. The chain combines TRBV20-1 with TRBJ2-7; no firm D call. Deletions cut 6 bases from V and 2 bases from J, with 14 bases between. This CDR3 is built from 13 residues. The germline V gene has CDR1 DFQATT and CDR2 SNEGSKA (reference sequence). The CDR3 DNA sequence: TGCAGTGCAAGACTCTCAGTTACCTACGAGCAGTACTTC. Its translation: CSARLSVTYEQYF.

This clonotype was counted many times. As DNA, the CDR3 is TGTGCCAGCAGCACGGACAGGGACTACGAGCAGTACTTC. Translation: CASSTDRDYEQYF. V gene TRBV7-3 combines with J gene TRBJ2-7, with 8 nucleotides matching TRBD1. The CDR3 runs to 13 residues. Germline CDR1 and CDR2: SGHTA and FQGTGA. Germline trimming cut 5 bases from V and 3 bases from J; bases unmatched to any gene: 3.

The rearrangement links TRBV7-9 to TRBJ1-1, with TRBD1 matching 10 bases. Germline V gene lookup returns CDR1 SEHNR and CDR2 FQNEAQ (reference sequence). The CDR3 consists of 15 residues. V gave up 3 bases and J gave up 7 bases; unmatched junction bases: 8. The DNA of the CDR3 is TGTGCCAGCAGCTTTTCGGACAGGGGGACGAGTGAAGCTTTCTTT. Protein: CASSFSDRGTSEAFF.

The chain employs TRBV11-1 and TRBJ2-4, with 12 bases fitting TRBD1. The V and J ends lost 6 bases and 0 bases, in that order; junction bases with no gene match: 9. CDR1 is SGHAT, CDR2 FQDESV, per germline (reference sequence). CDR3 length: 18 residues. CDR3 sequence: CASRGTGGEGQAKNIQYF. The CDR3 DNA is TGTGCCAGCAGGGGGACAGGGGGCGAGGGTCAAGCCAAAAACATTCAGTACTTC.

For the CDR3, the DNA is TGTGCCAGCAGTGAATCGGGGAATCTGCCCCATGGCTACACCTTC. Encoded protein: CASSESGNLPHGYTF. This chain uses TRBV2 with TRBJ1-2; no definite D call. Between the trimmed V and J ends, which lost 2 bases and 6 bases, there was a span of 16 bases. Germline V gives CDR1 SNHLY, CDR2 FYNNEI. The CDR3 is made up of 15 amino acids.

This clonotype was seen ten or more times. V is TRBV6-5 and J is TRBJ2-1, with D perhaps matching TRBD2 (5 bases). The CDR3 is 11 amino acids. The V gene's germline CDR1 is MNHEY and CDR2 SVGAGI. The germline V and J ends were trimmed by 4 bases and 8 bases, with 6 bases remaining between them. Here the CDR3 reads CASSFSDEQFF. CDR3 sequence (DNA): TGTGCCAGCAGTTTTAGCGATGAGCAGTTCTTC.

The rearrangement joins TRBV7-6 to TRBJ2-1; 9 bases match TRBD2. The CDR3 runs 16 residues. With 8 bases clipped from V and 6 bases from J, the junction kept 14 bases outside the gene matches. Germline assignment: CDR1 SGHVS and CDR2 FNYEAQ. The CDR3 loop reads CASGGRREGRGNEQFF. The CDR3 nucleotides are TGTGCCAGCGGGGGGCGGCGGGAGGGCCGTGGCAATGAGCAGTTCTTC.

This clonotype was observed many times. This chain uses TRBV12-3 or TRBV12-4 with TRBJ1-1; no clear D. V gave up 5 bases and J gave up 5 bases, with 15 bases separating them. The CDR3 sequence is 14 residues long. Here the CDR3 DNA reads TGTGCCAGCAGTCCCCGGGCTCCCGGGACTGAAGCTTTCTTT. This codes for CASSPRAPGTEAFF.

This clonotype was seen only a few times. The gene calls are TRBV20-1 and TRBJ2-7; 7 bases map to TRBD1. Germline V gives CDR1 DFQATT, CDR2 SNEGSKA (reference sequence). After removal of 6 bases from V and 6 bases from J, the junction contained 17 bases not matched to a gene. This CDR3 contains 15 residues. The CDR3 region is CSAPQVEGAGAEQYF. The DNA of the CDR3 is TGCAGTGCGCCACAGGTAGAGGGGGCTGGTGCCGAGCAGTACTTC.

In its sample, this clonotype was seen many times. The genes are TRBV16 and TRBJ2-1, with D hard to call. Germline V gene data show CDR1 as KGHSY and CDR2 as FQNENV. V dropped 0 bases and J dropped 5 bases, with 14 bases sitting between them. The CDR3 runs to 16 residues. The CDR3, as DNA: TGTGCCAGCAGCCAATCCGGCTTGGCCCTTCACAATGAGCAGTTCTTC. Its protein product is CASSQSGLALHNEQFF.

In this sample, this clonotype turned up a few times. This chain joins TRBV4-3 and TRBJ2-2; TRBD2 might be the D (5 bases). V gave up 0 bases and J gave up 3 bases, with 17 bases separating them. The CDR3 sequence is 18 residues long. Germline-derived CDR1 and CDR2 are LGHNA and YSLEER. The CDR3 sequence: CASSQDSTLSGYTGELFF. The CDR3 DNA follows: TGCGCCAGCAGCCAAGATTCCACCCTTTCGGGGTACACCGGGGAGCTGTTTTTT.

This clonotype was counted at least ten times. The V call is TRBV4-2, the J call TRBJ1-1; D possibly corresponds to TRBD1 (5 bases). CDR1 is LGHNA and CDR2 is YNFKEQ in the germline V gene. V lost 7 bases and J 4 bases, leaving 7 bases between the germline ends. The CDR3 is 11 residues long. The CDR3 reads CASTQGTEAFF. The CDR3 DNA is TGTGCCAGCACCCAGGGCACTGAAGCTTTCTTT.

The rearrangement joins TRBV9 to TRBJ1-2, with a tentative D call TRBD1 (6 bases). Between the trimmed V and J ends, which lost 4 bases and 2 bases, there was a span of 15 bases. The CDR3 runs to 15 residues. CDR1 and CDR2 from the germline V gene are SGDLS and YYNGEE. The CDR3 loop is CASSTHRVENYGYTF. The DNA for the CDR3 is TGTGCCAGCAGCACCCACAGGGTCGAAAACTATGGCTACACCTTC.

This clonotype was recorded at least ten times. The DNA for the CDR3 is TGCAGTGCGGCTAGGGGACAGTACAATGAGCAGTTCTTC. Encoded protein: CSAARGQYNEQFF. V and J are TRBV20-1 and TRBJ2-1; 7 bases map to TRBD1. Per germline, CDR1 DFQATT and CDR2 SNEGSKA (reference sequence). The CDR3 totals 13 residues. The V gene end was trimmed by 6 bases and the J gene end by 4 bases; junction bases not matched to a gene: 6.

There are a few counts of this clonotype. The chain uses TRBV5-1 and TRBJ2-1, with D possibly being TRBD1 (6 bases). Germline values: CDR1 SGHRS, CDR2 YFSETQ. V shed 4 bases and J shed 13 bases, with 12 bases lying between them. The CDR3 sequence is 11 residues long. The CDR3 is CASSPNRVQFF. CDR3 nucleotide sequence: TGCGCCAGCAGCCCTAACAGGGTACAGTTCTTC.

The sample holds a few counts of this clonotype. CDR3 protein: CSARDVNRRPPLHF. In nucleotides, the CDR3 is TGCAGTGCTAGAGATGTGAACCGCCGTCCACCCCTCCACTTT. The rearrangement joins TRBV20-1 to TRBJ1-6; D ambiguous. V was shortened by 0 bases and J by 11 bases, with 14 bases between the two germline ends. The germline gives CDR1 DFQATT, CDR2 SNEGSKA (reference sequence). This CDR3 is built from 14 residues.

This clonotype appeared many times. The V gene is TRBV20-1, the J gene TRBJ1-4; 8 bases match TRBD1. Trimming removed 4 bases from V and 8 bases from J; junction bases left unmatched: 6. This CDR3 spans 13 amino acids. Germline V lookup: CDR1 DFQATT, CDR2 SNEGSKA (reference sequence). The CDR3 DNA follows: TGCAGTGCTACGACAGGGGTTAGAGAAAAACTGTTTTTT. This sequence encodes CSATTGVREKLFF.

V usage is TRBV4-3 and J usage is TRBJ2-7; no definite D call. The V end lost 4 bases, the J end lost 5 bases, and 18 bases lay between the germline ends. This CDR3 is 15 amino acids long. Germline CDR1 and CDR2: LGHNA and YSLEER. The chain's CDR3 is CASSRELNPGDEQYF. The CDR3 DNA reads as TGCGCCAGCAGCCGAGAGTTGAATCCCGGAGACGAGCAGTACTTC.

This clonotype appeared many times. V and J are TRBV4-3 and TRBJ1-4; D is perhaps TRBD1 (5 bases). The V gene's germline CDR1 is LGHNA and CDR2 YSLEER. CDR3 length equals 15 residues. V was trimmed by 0 bases and J by 6 bases, leaving 11 bases between them. The CDR3 bases are TGCGCCAGCAGCCAAGAGCCGGGGCCCTATGAAAAACTGTTTTTT. This codes for CASSQEPGPYEKLFF.

This clonotype was detected a few times. CDR3 residues: CASSEGVAAQSPLHF. The CDR3 DNA is TGTGCCAGCAGTGAAGGTGTCGCGGCACAGTCACCCCTCCACTTT. V is TRBV6-1 and J is TRBJ1-6; D not resolved. With 1 base removed from V and 10 bases from J, the gap between germline ends came to 14 bases. The CDR3 extends over 15 amino acids. CDR1 and CDR2 from the germline V gene are MNHNS and SASEGT.

This clonotype was detected many times. The chain recombines TRBV28 with TRBJ2-7; D uncertain. The germline CDR1 and CDR2 sequences are MDHEN and SYDVKM. CDR3 length: 14 amino acids. Trimming left V 7 bases short and J 6 bases short, with 19 bases between. CDR3: CASTNPGSITEQYF. The CDR3 DNA reads as TGTGCCAGCACCAACCCTGGCTCCATCACCGAGCAGTACTTC.

This clonotype showed up many times. The chain has TRBV5-6 and TRBJ2-7; D possibly corresponds to TRBD1 (5 bases). The CDR3 is 14 residues long. Deletions cut 4 bases from V and 4 bases from J, with 15 bases between. The germline V gene encodes CDR1 SGHDT and CDR2 YYEEEE. Here the CDR3 DNA reads TGTGCCAGCAGCAGTTGGGGCAGGGCATACGAGCAGTACTTC. Protein product: CASSSWGRAYEQYF.

This clonotype was counted between two and nine times. This chain joins TRBV4-3 and TRBJ1-2, with 8 bases that match TRBD1. This CDR3 spans 18 amino acids. V gave up 0 bases and J gave up 2 bases; unmatched junction bases: 11. Germline-derived CDR1 and CDR2 are LGHNA and YSLEER. The CDR3 protein is CASSQEVDRAQGNYGYTF. CDR3 bases: TGCGCCAGCAGCCAAGAAGTGGACAGGGCGCAAGGGAACTATGGCTACACCTTC.

This clonotype was recorded many times. The chain has TRBV20-1 and TRBJ2-3; D unclear. The V and J ends lost 3 bases and 4 bases respectively, with 5 bases between them. This CDR3 region has 11 residues. The V gene's germline CDR1 is DFQATT and CDR2 SNEGSKA (reference sequence). The CDR3 region is CSARVADTQYF. CDR3 nucleotide sequence: TGCAGTGCTAGGGTAGCAGATACGCAGTATTTT.